This is a list of T cell receptor beta chains from one sample in a study of T-cell memory formation after mild COVID-19. TCRdb reanalysed the 5' RACE reads using MiXCR and keeps one entry per CDR3 protein. This table has 350,000 to 450,000 distinct CDR3 sequences, around 30% appearing once. Sequenced sample: PBMCs or a T cell subset sorted from them (not recorded which). These receptors all come from an adult woman who had mild COVID-19 (a few samples of this study predate the infection). Cell type and time point are not known. CDR3s include the opening cysteine and the closing phenylalanine or tryptophan. D genes are given only for firm matches. A row's size may be missing; if present it is once, few, many or a size class.

D gene,clone size,J gene,V gene,CDR3 protein,CDR3 DNA
TRBD2,few,TRBJ2-3,TRBV30,CAWEHGTSGTDTQYF,TGTGCCTGGGAACACGGGACTAGCGGCACAGATACGCAGTATTTT
-,-,TRBJ2-7,TRBV5-6,CASSLVSEVRYEQYF,TGTGCCAGCAGCTTGGTGAGCGAAGTAAGATACGAGCAGTACTTC
-,-,TRBJ1-2,TRBV10-2,CASSETAYYGYTF,TGCGCCAGCAGTGAGACAGCCTACTATGGCTACACCTTC
TRBD1,-,TRBJ2-2,TRBV6-5,CASGRDREVGELFF,TGTGCCAGCGGCCGGGACAGGGAAGTCGGGGAGCTGTTTTTT
TRBD2,-,TRBJ2-5,TRBV27,CASSPGLAGYQETQYF,TGTGCCAGCAGTCCGGGACTAGCGGGATACCAAGAGACCCAGTACTTC
-,few,TRBJ2-5,TRBV7-2,CASSKDYGVETQYF,TGTGCCAGCAGCAAGGACTACGGCGTGGAGACCCAGTACTTC
-,few,TRBJ2-2,TRBV7-2,CASSLMLGQGKNTGELFF,TGTGCCAGCAGCTTAATGTTGGGCCAGGGGAAGAACACCGGGGAGCTGTTTTTT
TRBD2,-,TRBJ2-5,TRBV5-4,CASSLLTSGRTQETQYF,TGTGCCAGCAGCTTGTTGACTAGCGGGAGGACGCAAGAGACCCAGTACTTC
-,-,TRBJ1-1,TRBV12-3/TRBV12-4,CASSLGEGRDTEAFF,TGTGCCAGCAGTTTAGGGGAGGGTAGGGACACTGAAGCTTTCTTT
-,few,TRBJ2-2,TRBV24-1,CATSDYFQEVNTGELFF,TGTGCCACCAGTGATTATTTCCAGGAGGTAAACACCGGGGAGCTGTTTTTT
-,-,TRBJ2-3,TRBV10-3,CAISESSRGTDTQYF,TGTGCCATCAGTGAATCGAGCAGGGGCACAGATACGCAGTATTTT
-,few,TRBJ2-7,TRBV9,CASSVGAPAEQYF,TGTGCCAGCAGCGTAGGGGCTCCCGCGGAGCAGTACTTC
-,-,TRBJ1-1,TRBV24-1,CATSESGTATTTGDTEAFF,TGTGCCACCAGTGAGTCCGGGACCGCAACGACAACCGGGGACACTGAAGCTTTCTTT
-,-,TRBJ2-7,TRBV29-1,CSVDLEGHNYEQYF,TGCAGCGTTGATTTGGAGGGACACAACTACGAGCAGTACTTC
TRBD1,few,TRBJ2-4,TRBV5-1,CASRPTGWAKNIQYF,TGCGCCAGCAGACCGACAGGGTGGGCCAAAAACATTCAGTACTTC
TRBD1,-,TRBJ1-4,TRBV6-2/TRBV6-3,CASSWGQGAEKLFF,TGTGCCAGCAGTTGGGGTCAGGGGGCTGAAAAACTGTTTTTT
TRBD1,-,TRBJ1-3,TRBV7-2,CASRPQGEISGNTIYF,TGTGCCAGCAGGCCACAGGGGGAAATCTCTGGAAACACCATATATTTT
-,few,TRBJ1-5,TRBV9,CASSVAAGTQPQHF,TGTGCCAGCAGCGTAGCGGCAGGCACACAGCCCCAGCATTTT
-,-,TRBJ1-1,TRBV7-2,CASSLAQGRNTEAFF,TGTGCCAGCAGCTTAGCGCAGGGGAGGAACACTGAAGCTTTCTTT
-,-,TRBJ1-2,TRBV19,CASSIDPDNYGYTF,TGTGCCAGTAGTATAGACCCGGACAACTATGGCTACACCTTC
-,-,TRBJ2-2,TRBV30,CAWSLVGNTGELFF,TGTGCCTGGAGTCTGGTTGGGAACACCGGGGAGCTGTTTTTT
TRBD1,-,TRBJ1-4,TRBV11-2,CASSFLRDSHLGEKLFF,TGTGCCAGCAGCTTCTTACGGGACAGCCACCTGGGGGAGAAACTGTTTTTT
TRBD2,-,TRBJ2-3,TRBV7-6,CASSSTSADTQYF,TGTGCCAGCAGTTCCACTAGCGCCGATACGCAGTATTTT
-,-,TRBJ2-2,TRBV12-3/TRBV12-4,CASSLAALAAGELFF,TGTGCCAGCAGCTTAGCGGCCCTGGCTGCCGGGGAGCTGTTTTTT
-,-,TRBJ2-5,TRBV6-5,CASSSPGLSLETQYF,TGTGCCAGCAGCTCACCGGGACTCTCATTGGAGACCCAGTACTTC
-,few,TRBJ2-6,TRBV7-9,CASSSGGGSGANVLTF,TGTGCCAGCAGCTCCGGTGGGGGCTCTGGGGCCAACGTCCTGACTTTC
TRBD2,-,TRBJ2-7,TRBV20-1,CSASPIAGGHYEQYF,TGCAGTGCTAGCCCTATAGCGGGAGGCCACTACGAGCAGTACTTC
-,-,TRBJ2-1,TRBV20-1,CSARAYNEQFF,TGCAGTGCTAGGGCCTACAATGAGCAGTTCTTC
-,-,TRBJ1-1,TRBV11-3,CASSLEVWGKSTEAFF,TGTGCCAGCAGTTTAGAGGTTTGGGGGAAGAGCACTGAAGCTTTCTTT
-,-,TRBJ1-1,TRBV6-5,CASRYDALMNTEAFF,TGTGCCAGCAGGTACGATGCACTCATGAACACTGAAGCTTTCTTT
-,-,TRBJ1-2,TRBV4-1,CASSPPGTLYGYTF,TGCGCCAGCAGCCCACCAGGGACTTTATATGGCTACACCTTC
-,few,TRBJ2-7,TRBV4-1,CASSQVPQGVHEQYF,TGCGCCAGCAGCCAAGTGCCACAGGGTGTCCACGAGCAGTACTTC
-,-,TRBJ2-1,TRBV7-8,CASSLMGLRNNEQFF,TGTGCCAGCAGCTTAATGGGACTCCGGAACAATGAGCAGTTCTTC
-,-,TRBJ2-2,TRBV1,CTSRAPGTINTGELFF,TGCACCAGCAGGGCCCCCGGGACTATCAACACCGGGGAGCTGTTTTTT
TRBD1,-,TRBJ1-2,TRBV7-2,CGSSLRQGADGYTF,TGTGGCAGCAGCTTGCGACAGGGGGCCGATGGCTACACCTTC
-,few,TRBJ2-5,TRBV7-3,CASSRGLEGETQYF,TGTGCCAGCAGCCGGGGCCTAGAGGGAGAGACCCAGTACTTC